The 19 T cell receptor beta chains reported below all come from one sample, sequenced in a study of T cell repertoires in cytomegalovirus infection. No antigen has been identified for these receptors. TCRdb used MiXCR to reprocess the reads, holding one entry per CDR3 protein. The sample shows around 200,000 distinct CDR3 sequences, approximately 38% of them seen only once. This sample comprised CD8+ T cells from cultured PBMCs, obtained from culture after CMV antigen stimulation. The receptors were sampled from a human donor in good health (CMV status not recorded). Some clones in this sample may be carry-over from other donors' samples.

V and J are TRBV7-9 and TRBJ2-7; 8 nucleotides agree with TRBD1. V shed 5 bases and J 4 bases; nucleotides not matched to a gene: 10. This CDR3 is 15 amino acids long. Germline CDR1 reads SEHNR; CDR2 reads FQNEAQ (reference sequence). DNA of the CDR3: TGTGCCAGCAGCGGGTTCGGACAGGGACCTTACGAGCAGTACTTC. It translates to CASSGFGQGPYEQYF.

The chain is built from TRBV6-1 and TRBJ2-3; 11 nucleotides align to TRBD2. The CDR3 sequence is 18 residues long. The J segment lost 0 bases and the V segment lost 5 bases, leaving 10 bases of the junction unmatched. Germline V gene data show CDR1 as MNHNS and CDR2 as SASEGT. In DNA form, the CDR3 reads TGTGCCAGCAGTCAACCGGGACTAGCGGCCTCTAGCACAGATACGCAGTATTTT. This translates into CASSQPGLAASSTDTQYF.

The chain links TRBV28 to TRBJ1-5; perhaps TRBD1 as D (6 bases). Germline CDR1 is MDHEN and CDR2 is SYDVKM. The CDR3 spans 15 residues. Trimming left V 4 bases short and J 11 bases short, with 21 bases between. This chain's CDR3 is CASSYEHGGPVTQHF. The CDR3 DNA is TGTGCCAGCAGTTATGAACATGGGGGCCCCGTAACCCAGCATTTT.

The chain couples TRBV12-3 or TRBV12-4 to TRBJ2-3, with TRBD2 identical over 11 bases. The CDR3 covers 15 residues. V was pared by 3 bases and J by 3 bases, with 2 bases of the junction left unmatched. The CDR3 loop is CASSLTSGTTDTQYF. The CDR3 DNA sequence: TGTGCCAGCAGTTTGACTAGCGGGACGACAGATACGCAGTATTTT.

This clonotype turned up a few times. V is TRBV12-3 or TRBV12-4 and J is TRBJ1-3; D is unclear. V dropped 2 bases and J dropped 1 base, with 9 bases sitting between them. The CDR3 has 15 amino acids. CDR3 sequence: CASSLLSASGNTIYF. CDR3 nucleotide sequence: TGTGCCAGCAGTTTACTCTCAGCATCTGGAAACACCATATATTTT.

The genes are TRBV9 and TRBJ1-1; 7 bases match TRBD1. CDR1 SGDLS and CDR2 YYNGEE come from the germline V gene. The CDR3 sequence is 17 residues long. Losses at the gene ends were 2 bases for V and 3 bases for J; bases not matched to a gene: 13. Here the CDR3 DNA reads TGTGCCAGCAGCGTTGAGGGGGCGCTTGGAGTGGACACTGAAGCTTTCTTT. Its translation: CASSVEGALGVDTEAFF.

This clonotype was observed many times. V gene TRBV12-3 or TRBV12-4 combines with J gene TRBJ1-2; D remains unclear. The CDR3 has 14 residues. The germline V and J ends were trimmed by 2 bases and 0 bases, with 7 bases remaining between them. The CDR3 nucleotides read TGTGCCAGCAGTTTACCAGGCCCTAACTATGGCTACACCTTC. Residues: CASSLPGPNYGYTF.

This clonotype appeared many times. The rearrangement uses TRBV7-8 and TRBJ1-2; 7 bases match TRBD1. CDR1 SGHVS and CDR2 FQNEAQ come from the germline V gene. This CDR3 spans 17 amino acids. The ends lost 2 bases at V and 6 bases at J; junction bases unmatched: 15. The CDR3 loop is CASSLPTTGSTADGYTF. In nucleotides, the CDR3 is TGTGCCAGCAGCTTACCGACGACAGGGTCGACGGCTGATGGCTACACCTTC.

This clonotype was recorded a few times. This rearrangement joins TRBV9 to TRBJ1-4; the D is unclear. Trimming pared 4 bases from V and 7 bases from J, leaving 14 bases between. The germline V gene encodes CDR1 SGDLS and CDR2 YYNGEE. This CDR3 spans 14 amino acids. Here the CDR3 DNA reads TGTGCCAGCAGCTTAGACGGCACAGTTGAAAAACTGTTTTTT. Translating gives CASSLDGTVEKLFF. Full variable domain (missing parts from reference TRBV9 and TRBJ1-4): DSGVTQTPKHLITATGQRVTLRCSPRSGDLSVYWYQQSLDQGLQFLIQYYNGEERAKGNILERFSAQQFPDLHSELNLSSLELGDSALYFCASSLDGTVEKLFFGSGTQLSVL.

The J gene is TRBJ2-1, the V gene TRBV14; D not resolved. V gave up 6 bases and J gave up 10 bases, with 13 bases separating them. The CDR3 extends over 12 amino acids. Per the germline V gene, CDR1 is SGHDN and CDR2 is FVKESK. The DNA for the CDR3 is TGTGCCAGCAGTCTAAACCCCAGCGAGCAGTTCTTC. Translated, it gives CASSLNPSEQFF.

This clonotype was counted once. The genes are TRBV27 and TRBJ2-1, with a possible D match to TRBD1 (7 bases). The length of the CDR3 is 15 residues. Germline CDR1 is MNHEY and CDR2 is SMNVEV (reference sequence). The germline V and J ends were trimmed by 5 bases and 7 bases, with 18 bases remaining between them. CDR3 protein: CASSRQGPGGNEQFF. The CDR3, as DNA: TGTGCCAGCAGTAGACAAGGCCCAGGGGGGAATGAGCAGTTCTTC.

The chain links TRBV9 to TRBJ2-7, with TRBD2 as a possible D gene (6 bases). The V and J ends lost 4 bases and 3 bases respectively, with 20 bases between them. In germline, CDR1 is SGDLS, CDR2 YYNGEE. This CDR3 has 16 amino acids. The CDR3 sequence is CASSSPGASGDYEQYF. CDR3 nucleotide sequence: TGTGCCAGCAGCTCTCCCGGGGCTTCGGGGGACTACGAGCAGTACTTC.

V and J are TRBV7-6 and TRBJ2-7, with 11 bases that match TRBD1. The CDR3 spans 15 residues. Looked up from germline, CDR1 is SGHVS and CDR2 is FNYEAQ. V lost 5 bases to trimming and J lost 5 bases; unmatched junction nucleotides: 8. Here the CDR3 DNA reads TGTGCCAGCAGCCCAGGACAGGGGGCAATCCACGAGCAGTACTTC. Protein sequence: CASSPGQGAIHEQYF.

J is TRBJ2-5 and V is TRBV7-6; the match to TRBD2 covers 14 bases. CDR3 length: 15 amino acids. The V and J ends lost 5 bases and 6 bases, in that order; junction bases with no gene match: 5. CDR1 SGHVS and CDR2 FNYEAQ come from the germline V gene. The DNA of the CDR3 is TGTGCCAGCAGCCCCGGGACTAGCGGGAGCCAGACCCAGTACTTC. Residues: CASSPGTSGSQTQYF.

This clonotype occurred a few times. The V gene is TRBV7-3, the J gene TRBJ1-2, with TRBD1 matching over 7 bases. The junction had 9 bases not matched to a gene; V was cut back by 5 bases and J by 6 bases. The CDR3 extends over 14 amino acids. CDR1 and CDR2 (germline): SGHTA, FQGTGA. The CDR3 DNA follows: TGTGCCAGCAGCCCTAGGCAGGGGGATAATGGCTACACCTTC. This encodes CASSPRQGDNGYTF.

This clonotype was observed a few times. V and J are TRBV27 and TRBJ1-2; a possible D gene is TRBD1 (6 bases). Deletions cut 5 bases from V and 3 bases from J, with 19 bases between. CDR1 MNHEY and CDR2 SMNVEV come from the germline V gene (reference sequence). The CDR3 contains 16 residues. The CDR3 DNA reads TGTGCCAGCAGTACCTCCATAAGACAGGCTGACTATGGCTACACCTTC. Translating gives CASSTSIRQADYGYTF.

The DNA for the CDR3 is TGTGCCAGCAGTTCCTGGGGCACCCAGGGGCAGTCACCCCTCCACTTT. Its protein is CASSSWGTQGQSPLHF. This chain joins TRBV27 and TRBJ1-6; TRBD1 is a possible D gene (6 bases). CDR1 is MNHEY and CDR2 is SMNVEV in the germline V gene (reference sequence). V lost 4 bases to trimming and J lost 10 bases, with 20 bases between them. The CDR3 covers 16 residues.

The J gene is TRBJ2-7, the V gene TRBV28; D possibly uses TRBD1 or TRBD2 (6 bases each). CDR1 and CDR2 from the germline V gene are MDHEN and SYDVKM. CDR3 length: 15 residues. Trimming pared 9 bases from V and 4 bases from J, leaving 22 bases between. CDR3 region: CASNLGAGLRYEQYF. The CDR3 coding sequence is TGTGCCAGTAACCTGGGGGCGGGATTGAGGTACGAGCAGTACTTC.

This rearrangement joins TRBV11-2 to TRBJ2-1; 10 bases are shared with TRBD2. Looked up from germline, CDR1 is SGHAT and CDR2 is FQNNGV. The CDR3 has 16 amino acids. J was trimmed by 0 bases and V by 3 bases; bases with no gene match: 2. CDR3 sequence: CASSFERGGSYNEQFF. The CDR3 DNA reads TGTGCCAGCAGCTTCGAGCGGGGGGGCTCCTACAATGAGCAGTTCTTC.